Listed below are T cell receptor beta chains from one sample, sequenced in a study of CD8 T cells in Susac syndrome. TCRdb analysed the immunoSEQ multiplex PCR reads with MiXCR anew, one entry per CDR3 protein. The data show approximately 190,000 distinct CDR3 sequences, 85% to 95% seen once. Material: CD8+ T cells from PBMCs. These receptor sequences come from a human donor with Susac syndrome. Each CDR3 is given with its conserved first and last residue. The D gene is left open where the match is weak. Some rows mark clone size as missing; the rest say once, few, many or name a class of expanded clone.

len,d_gene,abundance,j_gene,v_gene,CDR3nt,CDR3aa
14,.,.,TRBJ2-2,TRBV3-1,TGTGCCAGCACCCTCGGGGGTTTTGCCGGGGAGCTGTTTTTT,CASTLGGFAGELFF
16,.,.,TRBJ1-2,TRBV27,TGTGCCAGCAGTACCACCATGGGCCAACCTAACTATGGCTACACCTTC,CASSTTMGQPNYGYTF
15,.,.,TRBJ1-1,TRBV9,TGTGCCAGCAGCTCCCCTTCTCGCACTAACACTGAAGCTTTCTTT,CASSSPSRTNTEAFF
14,.,.,TRBJ2-1,TRBV9,TGTGCCAGCAGCGTAGTCTCGGGGGACAATGAGCAGTTCTTC,CASSVVSGDNEQFF
14,TRBD1,once,TRBJ2-2,TRBV5-4,TGTGCCTTCCTCTCGACAGGGATCAACGGGGAGCTGTTTTTT,CAFLSTGINGELFF
13,.,.,TRBJ1-5,TRBV20-1,TGCAGTGCTAGGGGAGCAGATAATCAGCCCCAGCATTTT,CSARGADNQPQHF
14,.,.,TRBJ1-1,TRBV9,TGTGCCAGCAGCGTAGACCTCCTGAACACTGAAGCTTTCTTT,CASSVDLLNTEAFF
16,.,.,TRBJ2-1,TRBV9,TGTGCCAGCAGCGTAGATCCTTCTGGGTCGCACAATGAGCAGTTCTTC,CASSVDPSGSHNEQFF
15,TRBD2,.,TRBJ2-1,TRBV9,TGTGCCAGCAGCGTATTAGAGCGGGGGGGCAGTGAGCAGTTCTTC,CASSVLERGGSEQFF
17,TRBD2,.,TRBJ2-1,TRBV7-9,TGTGCCAGCACTCTGGGTTGGGAGGGGCTTTCCGGTAATGAGCAGTTCTTC,CASTLGWEGLSGNEQFF
13,.,once,TRBJ1-3,TRBV27,TGTGCCAGCACCACCGGACAGGGAAACACCATATATTTT,CASTTGQGNTIYF
15,TRBD2,.,TRBJ2-3,TRBV6-5,TGTGCCAGCTGGGGACTAGCGGGACCCACAGATACGCAGTATTTT,CASWGLAGPTDTQYF
16,.,.,TRBJ2-6,TRBV4-1,TGCGCCAGCAGCCCAGGGAAGGTTGCTGGGGCCAACGTCCTGACTTTC,CASSPGKVAGANVLTF
11,.,.,TRBJ2-1,TRBV7-9,TGTGCCAGCAGCTCCAACTATGAGCAGTTCTTC,CASSSNYEQFF
14,.,.,TRBJ2-3,TRBV2,TGTGCCAGCAAAACGGGGAACCCCACAGATACGCAGTATTTT,CASKTGNPTDTQYF
15,.,once,TRBJ2-7,TRBV27,TGTGCCAGCAGTTTATCACAGGGTTTACCCTACGAGCAGTACTTC,CASSLSQGLPYEQYF
14,.,.,TRBJ1-1,TRBV5-1,TGCGCCAGCAGCTTGGGTGACTCGAACACTGAAGCTTTCTTT,CASSLGDSNTEAFF
13,.,.,TRBJ2-2,TRBV5-1,TGCGCCAGCAGCCCGGGGACTACCGGGGAGCTGTTTTTT,CASSPGTTGELFF
15,.,.,TRBJ2-3,TRBV20-1,TGCAGTGCTAGAGTTCGCGGGTATGCGACAGATACGCAGTATTTT,CSARVRGYATDTQYF
14,TRBD2,.,TRBJ2-1,TRBV7-2,TGTGCCAGCAGTTCCGGGACTAGCTACAATGAGCAGTTCTTC,CASSSGTSYNEQFF